This passage covers 14 T cell receptor beta chains from one sample sequenced in a study of type 1 and type 2 diabetes patients. The PCR template was genomic DNA. Amplification of the beta chain CDR3 used 30 forward and 13 reverse multiplex primers. A single record per CDR3 protein comes from TCRdb applying MiXCR to the multiplex PCR reads. The top ten clones hold around 13% of a sample with 270,000 or so distinct CDR3 sequences, roughly 48% of them seen once. The sequenced sample was peripheral blood mononuclear cells (PBMCs). The receptors derive from a man aged 18 to 29 with type 2 diabetes.

The rearrangement joins TRBV5-4 to TRBJ1-1; D gene ambiguous. Germline V gives CDR1 SGHNT, CDR2 YYREEE (reference sequence). The CDR3 runs to 13 residues. Trimming took 1 base from V and 7 from J, leaving 11 bases between them. The CDR3 here is CASSLSEVGEAFF. The CDR3 region has the DNA TGTGCCAGCAGCTTGAGTGAGGTGGGTGAAGCTTTCTTT.

This clonotype showed up just a few times. The rearrangement uses TRBV28 and TRBJ2-7; no clear D gene. CDR1 and CDR2 (germline): MDHEN, SYDVKM. This CDR3 region has 11 residues. The germline V and J ends were trimmed by 6 bases and 4 bases, with 7 bases remaining between them. CDR3 coding DNA: TGTGCCAGCAGCCCGGAATACGAGCAGTACTTC. Translation: CASSPEYEQYF. Variable domain in full (rest from reference TRBV28 and TRBJ2-7): DVKVTQSSRYLVKRTGEKVFLECVQDMDHENMFWYRQDPGLGLRLIYFSYDVKMKEKGDIPEGYSVSREKKERFSLILESASTNQTSMYLCASSPEYEQYFGPGTRLTVT.

This clonotype was picked up a small number of times. The chain couples TRBV27 to TRBJ1-4; TRBD1 might be the D (6 bases). The CDR3 spans 13 residues. CDR1 and CDR2 (germline): MNHEY, SMNVEV (reference sequence). Trimming stripped 8 bases from V and 6 bases from J, with 13 bases between. This CDR3 is CASGGGMDEKLFF. Here the CDR3 DNA reads TGTGCCAGCGGAGGGGGTATGGATGAAAAACTGTTTTTT.

This clonotype has a handful of counts. J is TRBJ1-1 and V is TRBV29-1; weak D call: TRBD1 (5 bases). This CDR3 is built from 12 residues. With 0 bases removed from V and 5 bases from J, the gap between germline ends came to 7 bases. Germline values: CDR1 SQVTM, CDR2 ANQGSEA. CDR3 nucleotide sequence: TGCAGCGTTGAAGAAGGGGAGACTGAAGCTTTCTTT. Amino acid sequence: CSVEEGETEAFF.

V gene TRBV7-8 combines with J gene TRBJ1-2; TRBD1 aligns across 9 bases. CDR3 length: 14 amino acids. V lost 4 bases to trimming and J lost 3 bases; unmatched junction nucleotides: 3. Germline CDR1 is SGHVS and CDR2 is FQNEAQ. CDR3 bases: TGTGCCAGCAGCTCGACAGGGGGTTACTATGGCTACACCTTC. Protein product: CASSSTGGYYGYTF.

This clonotype was seen more than once but under ten times. This chain uses TRBV19 with TRBJ2-7; D is uncertain. The germline CDR1 and CDR2 sequences are LNHDA and SQIVND (reference sequence). V lost 0 bases and J lost 1, with 10 bases in between. The CDR3 contains 15 residues. CDR3 in amino acids: CASSIESGLSYEQYF. Here the CDR3 DNA reads TGTGCCAGTAGTATAGAGTCAGGTTTGTCCTACGAGCAGTACTTC.

This clonotype was counted a few times. This sequence joins TRBV11-2 and TRBJ2-7; D call uncertain. Trimming stripped 2 bases from V and 3 bases from J, with 11 bases between. This CDR3 has 14 amino acids. The germline CDR1 and CDR2 sequences are SGHAT and FQNNGV. CDR3 coding DNA: TGTGCCAGCAGCTTAAGTGACGGCGACTACGAGCAGTACTTC. Translated, it gives CASSLSDGDYEQYF. Together with reference TRBV11-2 and TRBJ2-7, the CDR3 gives the full variable domain: EAGVAQSPRYKIIEKRQSVAFWCNPISGHATLYWYQQILGQGPKLLIQFQNNGVVDDSQLPKDRFSAERLKGVDSTLKIQPAKLEDSAVYLCASSLSDGDYEQYFGPGTRLTVT.

This chain links TRBV2 with TRBJ1-2; D remains ambiguous. V was clipped by 6 bases and J by 3 bases, with 11 bases between them. The CDR3 contains 13 residues. CDR1 is SNHLY, CDR2 FYNNEI, per germline. The CDR3 here is CASSGGIDYGYTF. The CDR3 DNA is TGTGCCAGCAGCGGCGGGATCGACTATGGCTACACCTTC.

CDR3 sequence reads: CASSPWLRTQYF. As DNA, the CDR3 is TGTGCCAGCAGCCCCTGGCTGCGGACCCAGTACTTC. The chain recombines TRBV14 with TRBJ2-5; D not certain. CDR1 is SGHDN, CDR2 FVKESK, per germline. The CDR3 is 12 amino acids. V lost 4 bases and J 7 bases, leaving 10 bases between the germline ends.

V gene TRBV7-6 combines with J gene TRBJ1-2; unclear D gene. Germline CDR1 is SGHVS and CDR2 is FNYEAQ. Trimming removed 1 base at V and 3 bases at J, with 3 bases between. The CDR3 has 12 residues. CDR3 bases: TGTGCCAGCAGCTTAGACTACTATGGCTACACCTTC. Translated, it gives CASSLDYYGYTF.

This clonotype was observed a few times. The chain is built from TRBV20-1 and TRBJ2-7; D remains ambiguous. The CDR3 extends over 15 amino acids. Germline lookup yields CDR1 DFQATT and CDR2 SNEGSKA (reference sequence). Trimming took off 5 bases at V and 5 bases at J, with 22 bases between the two ends. CDR3 sequence reads: CSAAQTDPRGHEQYF. CDR3 DNA: TGCAGTGCTGCCCAGACCGACCCCCGTGGGCACGAGCAGTACTTC.

Regarding this clonotype: The junction differs from germline at one of its ends, possibly a read error. V and J are TRBV7-8 and TRBJ1-2, with 8 bases matching TRBD1. The CDR3 runs to 14 residues. Germline-derived CDR1 and CDR2 are SGHVS and FQNEAQ. The CDR3 protein is CASSQRRTGPGCTF. CDR3 DNA: TGTGCCAGCAGCCAGCGGAGGACAGGGCCCGGCTGCACCTTC.

As concerns this clonotype: One junction end does not reproduce the germline sequence, and a read error may be involved. This chain's CDR3 is CASSPAGENGELLF. Here the CDR3 DNA reads TGCGCCAGCAGTCCCGCAGGGGAGAACGGGGAGCTGCTTTTT. The V call is TRBV10-1, the J call TRBJ2-2; possibly TRBD1 for D (6 bases). CDR3 size: 14 residues. Germline CDR1 and CDR2: WNHNN and SYGVQD (reference sequence).

This clonotype was recorded many times. CDR3 DNA sequence: TGTGCCAGTGGGGCAGGGGAGGCGGAGACCCAGTACTTC. Protein: CASGAGEAETQYF. The chain recombines TRBV19 with TRBJ2-5; D may be TRBD1 or TRBD2 (6 bases each). Trimming shortened V by 8 bases and J by 5 bases, and 15 bases separated the two germline ends. CDR3 length: 13 amino acids. Looked up from germline, CDR1 is LNHDA and CDR2 is SQIVND (reference sequence).